The 27 T cell receptor beta chains in this list originate from one sample, sequenced in a study of T cell changes during pregnancy in multiple sclerosis. The protocol was immunoSEQ multiplex PCR, while the TCRdb copy is restricted to in-frame clones and leaves out a portion. The data hold roughly 97,000 clones, with 90% observed a single time. Material: peripheral blood, obtained in the second trimester of pregnancy. All receptors come from a female donor in good health, enrolled as a control in a pregnancy study.

The genes are TRBV5-5 and TRBJ1-4, with 7 bases lining up with TRBD1. Looked up from germline, CDR1 is SGHKS and CDR2 is YYEKEE (reference sequence). After removal of 4 bases from V and 5 bases from J, the junction contained 5 bases not matched to a gene. This CDR3 spans 14 amino acids. This CDR3 is CASSRDSQNEKLFF. CDR3 bases: TGTGCCAGCAGCCGGGACAGCCAGAATGAAAAACTGTTTTTT.

CDR3 sequence (DNA): TGTGCCAGTAGTCACAGTCCGGGCTACACCTTC. It yields the protein CASSHSPGYTF. The chain is built from TRBV19 and TRBJ1-2; D gene uncertain. Germline CDR1 reads LNHDA; CDR2 reads SQIVND (reference sequence). The CDR3 is 11 residues long. V was pared by 5 bases and J by 8 bases, with 9 bases between. Filled out from reference TRBV19 and TRBJ1-2, the complete variable domain reads DGGITQSPKYLFRKEGQNVTLSCEQNLNHDAMYWYRQDPGQGLRLIYYSQIVNDFQKGDIAEGYSVSREKKESFPLTVTSAQKNPTAFYLCASSHSPGYTFGSGTRLTVV.

The V gene is TRBV5-5, the J gene TRBJ2-3, with TRBD2 matching over 12 bases. CDR1 SGHKS and CDR2 YYEKEE come from the germline V gene (reference sequence). V lost 3 bases and J lost 3; bases outside the gene matches: 5. The CDR3 is 16 amino acids. In DNA, the CDR3 is TGTGCCAGCAGCTCTAGCGGGGGGGCCGCAACAGATACGCAGTATTTT. As protein: CASSSSGGAATDTQYF.

J is TRBJ2-7 and V is TRBV18; 7 bases line up with TRBD1. The CDR3 has 14 amino acids. V was clipped by 3 bases and J by 3 bases; unmatched bases: 5. Germline assignment: CDR1 KGHSH and CDR2 LQKENI. The CDR3 bases are TGTGCCAGCTCACCCCGACAGGGAAGCTACGAGCAGTACTTC. It is translated as CASSPRQGSYEQYF. Full variable domain (missing parts from reference TRBV18 and TRBJ2-7): NAGVMQNPRHLVRRRGQEARLRCSPMKGHSHVYWYRQLPEEGLKFMVYLQKENIIDESGMPKERFSAEFPKEGPSILRIQQVVRGDSAAYFCASSPRQGSYEQYFGPGTRLTVT.

This chain links TRBV5-1 with TRBJ2-7, with 9 bases that match TRBD1. The CDR3 sequence is 15 residues long. V shed 3 bases and J 0 bases; nucleotides not matched to a gene: 4. Germline V CDR1 and CDR2: SGHRS, YFSETQ. CDR3 region: CASSSGQGISYEQYF. The CDR3 DNA reads as TGCGCCAGCAGCTCCGGACAGGGGATCTCCTACGAGCAGTACTTC.

The chain uses TRBV18 and TRBJ2-2, with 12 bases fitting TRBD2. Trimming took 3 bases from V and 5 from J; bases not matched to a gene: 7. Germline lookup yields CDR1 KGHSH and CDR2 LQKENI. The CDR3 is 17 residues long. Written as DNA, the CDR3 is TGTGCCAGCTCACCTGGACTAGCGGGGACCTCAACCGGGGAGCTGTTTTTT. As protein: CASSPGLAGTSTGELFF.

CDR3 DNA sequence: TGTGCCAGCAGTCGTCCGGGACAGGGGGCGACCACTGAAGCTTTCTTT. This translates into CASSRPGQGATTEAFF. V is TRBV28 and J is TRBJ1-1, with 12 nucleotides matching TRBD1. The V gene end was trimmed by 5 bases and the J gene end by 4 bases; junction bases not matched to a gene: 8. The CDR3 runs 16 residues. Germline assignment: CDR1 MDHEN and CDR2 SYDVKM.

CDR3 loop: CASSLVEQAEQYF. CDR3 nucleotide sequence: TGTGCCAGCAGCTTAGTAGAACAGGCCGAGCAGTACTTC. The chain combines TRBV7-2 with TRBJ2-7, with a tentative D call TRBD1 (5 bases). CDR3 size: 13 residues. Between the trimmed V and J ends, which lost 1 base and 6 bases, there was a span of 10 bases. Germline CDR1 and CDR2: SGHTA and FQGNSA.

The chain links TRBV6-4 to TRBJ2-3; possibly TRBD1 for D (6 bases). This CDR3 region has 14 residues. V lost 0 bases to trimming and J lost 3 bases, with 7 bases between them. CDR1 and CDR2 (germline): MRHNA, SNTAGT. The CDR3 DNA sequence: TGTGCCAGCAGTGACTCCCAGGGGACAGATACGCAGTATTTT. This gives the protein CASSDSQGTDTQYF.

The J gene is TRBJ1-1, the V gene TRBV11-2; D not certain. CDR3 length: 15 amino acids. The germline V gene has CDR1 SGHAT and CDR2 FQNNGV. Trimming pared 1 base from V and 1 base from J, leaving 10 bases between. The CDR3 region is CASSLVINRNTEAFF. The CDR3 nucleotides are TGTGCCAGCAGCTTAGTCATCAACAGGAACACTGAAGCTTTCTTT.

The rearrangement uses TRBV28 and TRBJ1-1; no clear D. This CDR3 is built from 14 residues. Trimming took off 5 bases at V and 3 bases at J, with 13 bases between the two ends. Germline values: CDR1 MDHEN, CDR2 SYDVKM. DNA of the CDR3: TGTGCCAGCAGTCTATATGGGCTGGACACTGAAGCTTTCTTT. Its protein is CASSLYGLDTEAFF.

The chain couples TRBV5-1 to TRBJ2-7, with D maybe TRBD1 (7 bases). CDR1 is SGHRS and CDR2 is YFSETQ in the germline V gene. Trimming stripped 1 base from V and 0 bases from J, with 11 bases between. There are 15 residues in the CDR3. CDR3 protein: CASSLRQGLSYEQYF. CDR3 DNA: TGCGCCAGCAGCTTGAGACAGGGACTCTCCTACGAGCAGTACTTC. Combining the CDR3 with reference TRBV5-1 and TRBJ2-7 gives the whole variable domain KAGVTQTPRYLIKTRGQQVTLSCSPISGHRSVSWYQQTPGQGLQFLFEYFSETQRNKGNFPGRFSGRQFSNSRSEMNVSTLELGDSALYLCASSLRQGLSYEQYFGPGTRLTVT.

This clone was recorded only once. V usage is TRBV6-1 and J usage is TRBJ2-1; possible D gene TRBD1, 6 bases. Trimming cost V 4 bases and J 2 bases, with 18 bases left between them. This CDR3 contains 17 residues. CDR1 and CDR2 (germline): MNHNS, SASEGT. The CDR3 sequence: CASSGRTVKETYNEQFF. The DNA of the CDR3 is TGTGCCAGCAGTGGGAGGACAGTTAAGGAAACCTACAATGAGCAGTTCTTC.

This rearrangement joins TRBV6-1 to TRBJ1-5, with a possible D match to TRBD1 (6 bases). The germline V and J ends were trimmed by 3 bases and 5 bases, with 11 bases remaining between them. Per germline, CDR1 MNHNS and CDR2 SASEGT. The CDR3 consists of 14 residues. CDR3 nucleotides: TGTGCCAGCAGTGACGGCAGGGGACATCAGCCCCAGCATTTT. This codes for CASSDGRGHQPQHF.

This chain uses TRBV7-9 with TRBJ1-1; tentatively, D is TRBD1 (5 bases). CDR1 is SEHNR and CDR2 is FQNEAQ in the germline V gene (reference sequence). The germline V and J ends were trimmed by 0 bases and 1 base, with 12 bases remaining between them. The CDR3 spans 16 residues. The CDR3 here is CASSLARRGWNTEAFF. Written as DNA, the CDR3 is TGTGCCAGCAGCTTAGCGCGGAGGGGCTGGAACACTGAAGCTTTCTTT.

The chain carries TRBV4-3 and TRBJ1-2; 10 nucleotides match TRBD1. The V gene's germline CDR1 is LGHNA and CDR2 YSLEER. V lost 0 bases, J lost 8 bases, and 9 bases stayed unmatched. The length of the CDR3 is 16 residues. CDR3 DNA: TGCGCCAGCAGCCAAGACCTCCGACAGGGGGCGGGGGGCTACACCTTC. Translating it yields CASSQDLRQGAGGYTF.

J is TRBJ2-2 and V is TRBV28; D possibly corresponds to TRBD1 (6 bases). There are 15 residues in the CDR3. Germline V gene sequence: CDR1 MDHEN, CDR2 SYDVKM. The V end lost 7 bases, the J end lost 3 bases, and 15 bases lay between the germline ends. The CDR3 DNA reads as TGTGCCAGCATTAGATGGCCAGGGGACACCGGGGAGCTGTTTTTT. It yields the protein CASIRWPGDTGELFF.

The CDR3 DNA reads TGCAGCGTTGAAGATCAAGGAGATTCCCGGGACAGACAATATGGCTACACCTTC. It specifies CSVEDQGDSRDRQYGYTF. The chain uses TRBV29-1 and TRBJ1-2, with 7 bases that match TRBD1. Germline assignment: CDR1 SQVTM and CDR2 ANQGSEA. V was clipped by 0 bases and J by 5 bases; unmatched bases: 18. This CDR3 has 18 residues.

The chain is built from TRBV25-1 and TRBJ1-4; 10 bases line up with TRBD1. The V segment lost 5 bases and the J segment 6 bases; nucleotides outside the gene matches: 9. Germline CDR1 reads MGHDK; CDR2 reads SYGVNS. This CDR3 is 16 amino acids long. CDR3 loop: CASSHLYGTGDEKLFF. In DNA form, the CDR3 reads TGTGCCAGCAGTCATCTGTACGGGACAGGGGATGAAAAACTGTTTTTT.

This chain joins TRBV18 and TRBJ1-1, with a tentative D call TRBD1 (5 bases). CDR1 is KGHSH and CDR2 is LQKENI in the germline V gene. With 4 bases removed from V and 6 bases from J, the gap between germline ends came to 18 bases. The CDR3 totals 15 residues. This CDR3 is CASSHFDSPKAEAFF. CDR3 in DNA: TGTGCCAGCTCACATTTCGACAGCCCAAAGGCTGAAGCTTTCTTT.

The V call is TRBV28, the J call TRBJ1-2; TRBD1 matches 7 bases. The germline CDR1 and CDR2 sequences are MDHEN and SYDVKM. The CDR3 length is 15 residues. The trim removed 3 bases at V and 3 bases at J, leaving 7 bases unmatched. The CDR3 DNA reads as TGTGCCAGCAGTTTGCCACAGGGGATTTACTATGGCTACACCTTC. The encoded protein is CASSLPQGIYYGYTF.

CDR3 protein: CATSRDILWGPTEAFF. The CDR3 DNA is TGTGCCACCAGCAGAGATATTTTGTGGGGCCCCACTGAAGCTTTCTTT. The rearrangement uses TRBV15 and TRBJ1-1, with D tentatively TRBD1 (5 bases). The CDR3 totals 16 residues. Trimming removed 0 bases from V and 4 bases from J, with 15 bases in between. The V gene's germline CDR1 is LNHNV and CDR2 YYDKDF (reference sequence).

This clone was seen a few times. The chain uses TRBV27 and TRBJ2-7; 10 bases align to TRBD1. Germline V gene sequence: CDR1 MNHEY, CDR2 SMNVEV (reference sequence). This CDR3 contains 19 residues. V was clipped by 4 bases and J by 2 bases; unmatched bases: 17. The CDR3 region is CASSYRRQGAAIRAYEQYF. As DNA, the CDR3 is TGTGCCAGCAGTTACAGGAGACAGGGGGCCGCGATAAGGGCCTACGAGCAGTACTTC.

This sequence joins TRBV18 and TRBJ1-4; D is unresolved. Germline CDR1 and CDR2: KGHSH and LQKENI. The CDR3 extends over 16 amino acids. The V end was cut by 3 bases, the J end by 3 bases, with 14 bases between. The CDR3 DNA follows: TGTGCCAGCTCACCTAGCGGGGAATTGGCTAATGAAAAACTGTTTTTT. The encoded protein is CASSPSGELANEKLFF.

This sequence joins TRBV9 and TRBJ2-3; D possibly corresponds to TRBD1 (6 bases). The V gene's germline CDR1 is SGDLS and CDR2 YYNGEE. Trimming removed 0 bases at V and 5 bases at J, with 13 bases between. This CDR3 spans 15 amino acids. For the CDR3, the DNA is TGTGCCAGCAGCGTAGGGACCTCCAGGGGAGATACGCAGTATTTT. It is translated as CASSVGTSRGDTQYF.

The CDR3 is CASSLFGGRMNTEAFF. CDR3 sequence (DNA): TGTGCCAGCAGCTTGTTTGGCGGTCGCATGAACACTGAAGCTTTCTTT. The gene calls are TRBV7-9 and TRBJ1-1; no firm D call. V lost 3 bases and J 0 bases, leaving 14 bases between the germline ends. The CDR3 runs to 16 residues. Germline loops: CDR1 SEHNR, CDR2 FQNEAQ (reference sequence). Variable domain in full (rest from reference TRBV7-9 and TRBJ1-1): DTGVSQNPRHKITKRGQNVTFRCDPISEHNRLYWYRQTLGQGPEFLTYFQNEAQLEKSRLLSDRFSAERPKGSFSTLEIQRTEQGDSAMYLCASSLFGGRMNTEAFFGQGTRLTVV.

This chain links TRBV5-6 with TRBJ2-7, with D tentatively TRBD2 (6 bases). Trimming removed 2 bases from V and 2 bases from J, with 11 bases in between. CDR3 length: 14 residues. Germline V gene data show CDR1 as SGHDT and CDR2 as YYEEEE. DNA of the CDR3: TGTGCCAGCAGCTTCGGGGGTAGTGCCTACGAGCAGTACTTC. Translation: CASSFGGSAYEQYF.